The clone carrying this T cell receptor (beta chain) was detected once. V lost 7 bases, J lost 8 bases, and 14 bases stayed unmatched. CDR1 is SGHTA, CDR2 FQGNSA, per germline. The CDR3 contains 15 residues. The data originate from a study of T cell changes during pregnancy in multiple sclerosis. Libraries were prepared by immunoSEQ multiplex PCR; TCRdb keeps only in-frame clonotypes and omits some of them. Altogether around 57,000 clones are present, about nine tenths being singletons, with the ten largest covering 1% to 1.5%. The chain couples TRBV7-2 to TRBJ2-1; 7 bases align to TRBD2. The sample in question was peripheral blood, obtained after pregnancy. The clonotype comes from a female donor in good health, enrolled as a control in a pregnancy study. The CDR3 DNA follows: TGTGCCAGCAAGCTTTTGGGAGGGGCCCTAGATGAGCAGTTCTTC. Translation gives CASKLLGGALDEQFF.